The 14 T cell receptor beta chains below come from one sample, sequenced in a study of T-cell reconstitution after alpha-beta-depleted transplantation in children. Library preparation (for TCRbeta) was performed with unique molecular identifiers. TCRdb itself ran the PCR reads through MiXCR, one entry per CDR3 protein. The sample holds about 610,000 distinct CDR3 sequences, roughly a tenth seen once. Here the sequenced sample was PBMCs from the stem cell graft donor, taken from the stem cell graft. The source of these receptors is a human donor who donated a stem cell graft to a child with acute myeloid leukemia.

This clonotype was detected only a few times. The rearrangement uses TRBV10-3 and TRBJ2-6; 8 bases are a match to TRBD1. Germline V gene data show CDR1 as ENHRY and CDR2 as SYGVKD. With V trimmed by 7 bases and J by 3 bases, 8 bases remained unmatched. There are 16 residues in the CDR3. The CDR3 coding sequence is TGTGCCATCAACGACAGGGGAGTGAGTGGGGCCAACGTCCTGACTTTC. Translation: CAINDRGVSGANVLTF.

This clonotype was picked up many times. The chain has TRBV20-1 and TRBJ2-2; D tentatively fits TRBD1 or TRBD2 (5 bases each). The V gene lost 0 bases and the J gene lost 4 bases, with 12 bases spanning the gap. This CDR3 spans 15 amino acids. The germline V gene has CDR1 DFQATT and CDR2 SNEGSKA (reference sequence). In nucleotides, the CDR3 is TGCAGTGCTAGAGATCGTAGAGGGGCCACCGGGGAGCTGTTTTTT. Protein: CSARDRRGATGELFF.

This clonotype was counted many times. This chain joins TRBV16 and TRBJ2-7; D unclear. Trimming removed 3 bases at V and 3 bases at J, with 6 bases between. From germline, CDR1 is KGHSY and CDR2 FQNENV. The CDR3 sequence is 12 residues long. The CDR3 loop reads CASSQGYYEQYF. For the CDR3, the DNA is TGTGCCAGCAGCCAGGGATACTACGAGCAGTACTTC. The whole variable domain, remainder taken from reference TRBV16 and TRBJ2-7, is GEEVAQTPKHLVRGEGQKAKLYCAPIKGHSYVFWYQQVLKNEFKFLISFQNENVFDETGMPKERFSAKCLPNSPCSLEIQATKLEDSAVYFCASSQGYYEQYFGPGTRLTVT.

This clonotype was seen repeatedly, ten times or more. CDR3 coding DNA: TGCGCCAGCAGCCAACTATTAAACACCGGGGAGCTGTTTTTT. Amino acid sequence: CASSQLLNTGELFF. The chain joins TRBV4-3 to TRBJ2-2, with no clear D. V lost 2 bases and J 2 bases, leaving 6 bases between the germline ends. In germline, CDR1 is LGHNA, CDR2 YSLEER. The CDR3 contains 14 residues.

This clonotype was picked up a small number of times. This sequence joins TRBV24-1 and TRBJ2-5; no definite D call. The V gene lost 3 bases and the J gene lost 12 bases, with 16 bases spanning the gap. The CDR3 loop spans 13 amino acids. Per the germline V gene, CDR1 is KGHDR and CDR2 is SFDVKD. CDR3 protein: CATSDPSRPGKYF. CDR3 coding DNA: TGTGCCACCAGTGATCCCTCTAGACCGGGCAAGTACTTC.

The chain joins TRBV7-2 to TRBJ2-2, with TRBD2 matching 9 bases. Germline loops: CDR1 SGHTA, CDR2 FQGNSA. The CDR3 extends over 17 amino acids. J gave up 4 bases and V 1 base, and 7 bases lay outside the gene matches. This CDR3 is CASSLVGGRAGTGELFF. In DNA form, the CDR3 reads TGTGCCAGCAGCTTAGTCGGCGGGAGGGCCGGCACCGGGGAGCTGTTTTTT.

This clonotype was detected only a few times. The gene calls are TRBV3-1 and TRBJ1-3, with D maybe TRBD1 (5 bases). CDR3 length: 15 amino acids. V was cut by 0 bases and J by 4 bases, with 10 bases left in between. CDR1 is LGHDT and CDR2 is YNNKEL in the germline V gene (reference sequence). The CDR3 DNA follows: TGTGCCAGCAGCCAAGAGCCAGGGAGAGGAAACACCATATATTTT. It specifies CASSQEPGRGNTIYF.

This clonotype was counted ten times or more. The chain has TRBV20-1 and TRBJ2-5, with a weak D call TRBD2 (6 bases). The germline V and J ends were trimmed by 5 bases and 4 bases, with 20 bases remaining between them. From germline, CDR1 is DFQATT and CDR2 SNEGSKA (reference sequence). The CDR3 has 15 residues. The CDR3 DNA reads TGCAGTGCTCAAAAGGGACGCGGGATTGGAGAGACCCAGTACTTC. As protein: CSAQKGRGIGETQYF.

This clonotype was seen a few times. The chain recombines TRBV5-1 with TRBJ2-7; TRBD1 might be the D (5 bases). The CDR3 is 13 amino acids. Germline assignment: CDR1 SGHRS and CDR2 YFSETQ. Trimming left V 4 bases short and J 5 bases short, with 13 bases between. As DNA, the CDR3 is TGCGCCAGCAGCCGCCAGGTAGGGGACGAGCAGTACTTC. Residues: CASSRQVGDEQYF.

In this sample, this clonotype turned up a few times. This rearrangement joins TRBV7-2 to TRBJ1-2; D might be TRBD1 (5 bases). CDR3 length equals 14 residues. Germline CDR1 SGHTA, CDR2 FQGNSA. The V and J ends lost 7 bases and 7 bases respectively, with 19 bases between them. The CDR3 DNA reads TGTGCCAGCACCCTGAGACGGGGGAGTTTTGGCTACACCTTC. It is translated as CASTLRRGSFGYTF.

This clonotype has just a few counts. CDR3 nucleotides: TGTGCCAGCAGCCCCGACATCTATGGCTACACCTTC. Its translation: CASSPDIYGYTF. This chain joins TRBV7-2 and TRBJ1-2; D remains unclear. Looked up from germline, CDR1 is SGHTA and CDR2 is FQGNSA. The CDR3 sequence is 12 residues long. V gave up 5 bases and J gave up 4 bases, with 8 bases separating them.

The chain recombines TRBV2 with TRBJ1-4; 9 bases map to TRBD1. CDR1 and CDR2 (germline): SNHLY, FYNNEI. The length of the CDR3 is 13 residues. V lost 6 bases and J lost 8; bases outside the gene matches: 4. The CDR3 bases are TGTGCCAGCAGCGGGGACAGGGACGAAAAACTGTTTTTT. Its translation is CASSGDRDEKLFF. Variable domain in full (rest from reference TRBV2 and TRBJ1-4): EPEVTQTPSHQVTQMGQEVILRCVPISNHLYFYWYRQILGQKVEFLVSFYNNEISEKSEIFDDQFSVERPDGSNFTLKIRSTKLEDSAMYFCASSGDRDEKLFFGSGTQLSVL.

The CDR3 DNA follows: TGCAGCGTTGAATCTATGTCGGCCGGGGAGCTGTTTTTT. Amino acid sequence: CSVESMSAGELFF. The V call is TRBV29-1, the J call TRBJ2-2; no clear D. The V gene lost 2 bases and the J gene lost 6 bases, with 10 bases spanning the gap. Germline CDR1 and CDR2: SQVTM and ANQGSEA. This CDR3 spans 13 amino acids.

In its sample, this clonotype was seen a few times. V is TRBV7-3 and J is TRBJ2-3, with 11 bases aligning to TRBD2. Trimming took 5 bases from V and 2 from J; bases not matched to a gene: 6. This CDR3 is built from 16 residues. CDR1 is SGHTA, CDR2 FQGTGA, per germline. The chain's CDR3 is CASSGASGRPTDTQYF. The CDR3 coding sequence is TGTGCCAGCAGCGGGGCTAGCGGGAGGCCCACAGATACGCAGTATTTT. The whole variable domain, remainder taken from reference TRBV7-3 and TRBJ2-3, is GAGVSQTPSNKVTEKGKYVELRCDPISGHTALYWYRQSLGQGPEFLIYFQGTGAADDSGLPNDRFFAVRPEGSVSTLKIQRTERGDSAVYLCASSGASGRPTDTQYFGPGTRLTVL.